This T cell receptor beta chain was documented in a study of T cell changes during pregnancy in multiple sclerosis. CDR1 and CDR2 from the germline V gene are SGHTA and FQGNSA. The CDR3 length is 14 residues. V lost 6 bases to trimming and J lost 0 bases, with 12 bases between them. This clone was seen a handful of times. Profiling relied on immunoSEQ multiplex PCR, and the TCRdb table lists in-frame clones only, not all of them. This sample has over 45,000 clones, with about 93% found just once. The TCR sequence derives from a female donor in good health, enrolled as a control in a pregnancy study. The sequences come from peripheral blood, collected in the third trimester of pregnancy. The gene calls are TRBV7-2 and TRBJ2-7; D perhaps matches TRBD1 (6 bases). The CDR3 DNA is TGTGCCAGCAGATACAGGGAGCTCTCCTACGAGCAGTACTTC. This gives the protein CASRYRELSYEQYF.